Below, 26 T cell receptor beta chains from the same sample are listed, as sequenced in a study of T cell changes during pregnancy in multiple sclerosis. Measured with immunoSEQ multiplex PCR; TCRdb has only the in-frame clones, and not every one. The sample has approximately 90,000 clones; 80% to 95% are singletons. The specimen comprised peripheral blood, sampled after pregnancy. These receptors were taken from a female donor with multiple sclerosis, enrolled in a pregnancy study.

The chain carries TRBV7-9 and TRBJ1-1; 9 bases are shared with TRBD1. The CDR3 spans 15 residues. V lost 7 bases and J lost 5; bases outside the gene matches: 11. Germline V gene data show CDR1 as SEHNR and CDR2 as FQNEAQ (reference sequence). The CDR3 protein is CASNKPGTGSTEAFF. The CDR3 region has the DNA TGTGCCAGCAACAAACCCGGGACAGGGAGTACTGAAGCTTTCTTT.

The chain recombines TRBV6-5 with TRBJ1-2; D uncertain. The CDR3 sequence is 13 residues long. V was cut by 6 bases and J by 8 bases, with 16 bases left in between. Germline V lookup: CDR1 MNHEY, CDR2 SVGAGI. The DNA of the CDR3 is TGTGCCAGCAGACTTAATGGAGGTTGGGGCTACACCTTC. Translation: CASRLNGGWGYTF.

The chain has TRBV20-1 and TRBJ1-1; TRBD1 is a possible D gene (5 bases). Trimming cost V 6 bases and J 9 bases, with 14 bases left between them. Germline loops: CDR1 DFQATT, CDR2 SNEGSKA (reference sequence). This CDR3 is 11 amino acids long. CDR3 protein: CSAPLGGQAFF. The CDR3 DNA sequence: TGCAGTGCCCCGTTGGGGGGACAAGCTTTCTTT.

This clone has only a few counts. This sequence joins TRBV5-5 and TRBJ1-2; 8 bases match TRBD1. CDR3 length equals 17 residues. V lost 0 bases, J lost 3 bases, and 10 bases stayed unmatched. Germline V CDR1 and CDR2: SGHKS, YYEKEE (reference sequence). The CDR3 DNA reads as TGTGCCAGCAGCTTGGGAGACAGGGGACTCCTTTACTATGGCTACACCTTC. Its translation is CASSLGDRGLLYYGYTF.

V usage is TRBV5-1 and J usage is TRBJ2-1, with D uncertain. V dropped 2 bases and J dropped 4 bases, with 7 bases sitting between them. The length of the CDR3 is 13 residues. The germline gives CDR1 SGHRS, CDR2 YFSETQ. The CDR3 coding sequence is TGCGCCAGCAGCTTTACAGAGTACAATGAGCAGTTCTTC. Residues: CASSFTEYNEQFF.

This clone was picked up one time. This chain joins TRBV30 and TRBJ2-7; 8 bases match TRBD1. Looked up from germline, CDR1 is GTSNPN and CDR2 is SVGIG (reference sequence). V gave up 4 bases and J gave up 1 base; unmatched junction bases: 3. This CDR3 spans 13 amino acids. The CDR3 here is CAWKTGGSYEQYF. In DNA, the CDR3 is TGTGCCTGGAAAACAGGGGGATCCTACGAGCAGTACTTC.

For the CDR3, the DNA is TGTGCCAGTAGTATTGGGCCTTCTAATGAAAAACTGTTTTTT. Its translation: CASSIGPSNEKLFF. V usage is TRBV19 and J usage is TRBJ1-4; D is ambiguous. There are 14 residues in the CDR3. Trimming shortened V by 3 bases and J by 3 bases, and 8 bases separated the two germline ends. CDR1 is LNHDA, CDR2 SQIVND, per germline (reference sequence).

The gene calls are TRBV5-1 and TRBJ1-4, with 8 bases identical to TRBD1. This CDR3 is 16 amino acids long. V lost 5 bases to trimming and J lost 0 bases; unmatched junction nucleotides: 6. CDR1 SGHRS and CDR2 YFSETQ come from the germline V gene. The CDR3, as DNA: TGCGCCAGCAGGGGAACGACAGGGGCAACTAATGAAAAACTGTTTTTT. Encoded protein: CASRGTTGATNEKLFF.

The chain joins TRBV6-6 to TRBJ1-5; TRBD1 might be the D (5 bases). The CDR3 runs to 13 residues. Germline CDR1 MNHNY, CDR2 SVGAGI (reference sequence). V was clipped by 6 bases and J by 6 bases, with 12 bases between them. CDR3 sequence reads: CASRGREGQPQHF. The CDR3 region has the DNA TGTGCCAGCAGGGGCAGGGAGGGTCAGCCCCAGCATTTT.

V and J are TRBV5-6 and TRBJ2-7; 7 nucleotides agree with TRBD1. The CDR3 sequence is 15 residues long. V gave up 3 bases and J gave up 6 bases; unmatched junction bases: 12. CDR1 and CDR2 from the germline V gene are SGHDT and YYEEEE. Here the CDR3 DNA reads TGTGCCAGCAGCTACCGGGACAGTCTTGCCTTCGAGCAGTACTTC. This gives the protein CASSYRDSLAFEQYF.

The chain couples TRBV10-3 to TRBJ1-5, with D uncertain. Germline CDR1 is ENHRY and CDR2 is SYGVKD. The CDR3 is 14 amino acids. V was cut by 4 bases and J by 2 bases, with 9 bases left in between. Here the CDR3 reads CAISAGGGNQPQHF. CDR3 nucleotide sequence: TGTGCCATCAGTGCTGGCGGAGGCAATCAGCCCCAGCATTTT.

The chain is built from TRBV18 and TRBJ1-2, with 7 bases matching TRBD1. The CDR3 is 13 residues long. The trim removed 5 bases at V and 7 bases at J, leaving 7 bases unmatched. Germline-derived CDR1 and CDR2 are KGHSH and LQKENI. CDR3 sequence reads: CASSDQGDIGYTF. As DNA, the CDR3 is TGTGCCAGCTCAGATCAGGGGGACATTGGCTACACCTTC.

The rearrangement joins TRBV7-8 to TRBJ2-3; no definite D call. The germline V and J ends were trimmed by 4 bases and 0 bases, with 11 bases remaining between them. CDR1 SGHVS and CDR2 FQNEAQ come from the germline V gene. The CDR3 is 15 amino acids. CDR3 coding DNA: TGTGCCAGCAGCTCCCGCCCTATTAGCACAGATACGCAGTATTTT. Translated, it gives CASSSRPISTDTQYF.

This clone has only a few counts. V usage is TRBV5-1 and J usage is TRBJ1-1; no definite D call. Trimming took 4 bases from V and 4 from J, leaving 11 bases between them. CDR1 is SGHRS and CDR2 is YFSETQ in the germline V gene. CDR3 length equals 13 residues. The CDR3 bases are TGCGCCAGCAGCCGACTCGGTGTCACTGAAGCTTTCTTT. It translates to CASSRLGVTEAFF.

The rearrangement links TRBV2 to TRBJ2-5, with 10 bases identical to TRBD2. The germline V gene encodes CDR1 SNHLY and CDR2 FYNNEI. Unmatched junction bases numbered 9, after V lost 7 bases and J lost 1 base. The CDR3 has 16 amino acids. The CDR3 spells CASNELAGATQETQYF. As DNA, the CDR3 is TGTGCCAGCAACGAGCTAGCGGGAGCCACCCAAGAGACCCAGTACTTC.

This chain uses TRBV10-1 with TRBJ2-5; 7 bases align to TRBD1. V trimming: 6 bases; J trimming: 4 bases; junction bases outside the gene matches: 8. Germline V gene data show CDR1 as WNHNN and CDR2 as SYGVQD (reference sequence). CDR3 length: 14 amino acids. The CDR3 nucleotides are TGCGCCAGCAGACTTGACAGGGTCCCAGAGACCCAGTACTTC. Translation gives CASRLDRVPETQYF.

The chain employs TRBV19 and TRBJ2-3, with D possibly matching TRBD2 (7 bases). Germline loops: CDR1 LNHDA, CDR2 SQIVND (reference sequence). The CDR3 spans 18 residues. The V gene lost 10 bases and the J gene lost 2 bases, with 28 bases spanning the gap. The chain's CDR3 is CATSKAAGQILPTDTQYF. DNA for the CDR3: TGTGCCACCAGTAAGGCAGCGGGACAAATTCTTCCCACAGATACGCAGTATTTT.

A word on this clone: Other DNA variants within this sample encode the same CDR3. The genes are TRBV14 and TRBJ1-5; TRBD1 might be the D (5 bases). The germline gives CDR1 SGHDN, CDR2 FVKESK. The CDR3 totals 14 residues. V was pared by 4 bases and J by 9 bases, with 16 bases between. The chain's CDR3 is CASSPPGVFRPQHF. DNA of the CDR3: TGTGCCAGCAGCCCGCCGGGGGTATTTCGGCCCCAGCATTTT.

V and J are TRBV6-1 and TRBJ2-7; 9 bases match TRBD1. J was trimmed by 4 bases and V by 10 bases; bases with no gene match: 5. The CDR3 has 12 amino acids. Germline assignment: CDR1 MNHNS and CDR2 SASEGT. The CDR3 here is CAILDRGYEQYF. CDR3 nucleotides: TGTGCCATCCTAGACAGGGGGTACGAGCAGTACTTC.

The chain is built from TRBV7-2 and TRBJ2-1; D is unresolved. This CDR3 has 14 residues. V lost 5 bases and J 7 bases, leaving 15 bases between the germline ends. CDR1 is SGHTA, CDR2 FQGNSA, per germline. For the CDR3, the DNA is TGTGCCAGCAGCCGCCGACTGGGTCGGAATGAGCAGTTCTTC. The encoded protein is CASSRRLGRNEQFF.

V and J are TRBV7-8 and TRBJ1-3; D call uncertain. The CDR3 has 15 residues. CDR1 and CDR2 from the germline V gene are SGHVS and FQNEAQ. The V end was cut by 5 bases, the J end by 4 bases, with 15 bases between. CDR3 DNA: TGTGCCAGCAGCGGCCACTCAAGGAGGGGAAACACCATATATTTT. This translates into CASSGHSRRGNTIYF.

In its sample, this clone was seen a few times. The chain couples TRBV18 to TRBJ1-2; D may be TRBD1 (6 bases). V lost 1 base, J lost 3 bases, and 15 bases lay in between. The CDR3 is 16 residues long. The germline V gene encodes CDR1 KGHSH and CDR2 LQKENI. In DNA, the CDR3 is TGTGCCAGCTCACCACTTTCACAGGGAATAGACTATGGCTACACCTTC. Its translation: CASSPLSQGIDYGYTF.

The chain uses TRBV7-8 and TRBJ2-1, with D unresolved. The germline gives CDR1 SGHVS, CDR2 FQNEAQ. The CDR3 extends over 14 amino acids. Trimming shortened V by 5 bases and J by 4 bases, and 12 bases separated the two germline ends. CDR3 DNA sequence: TGTGCCAGCAGCCCCCAATTCCTATACAATGAGCAGTTCTTC. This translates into CASSPQFLYNEQFF.

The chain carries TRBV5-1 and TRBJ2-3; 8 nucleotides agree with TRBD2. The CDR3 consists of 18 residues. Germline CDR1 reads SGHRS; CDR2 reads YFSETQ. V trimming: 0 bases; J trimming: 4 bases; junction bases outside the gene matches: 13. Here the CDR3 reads CASSLANLGSGIADTQYF. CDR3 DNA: TGCGCCAGCAGCTTGGCCAATCTGGGTAGCGGGATTGCAGATACGCAGTATTTT.

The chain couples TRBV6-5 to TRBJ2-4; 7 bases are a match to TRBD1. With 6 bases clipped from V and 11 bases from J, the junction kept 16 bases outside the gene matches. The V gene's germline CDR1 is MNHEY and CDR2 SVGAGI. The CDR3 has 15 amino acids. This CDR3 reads CASSPNPGQARVQYF. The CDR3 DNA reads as TGTGCCAGCAGCCCTAACCCCGGACAGGCACGGGTTCAGTACTTC.

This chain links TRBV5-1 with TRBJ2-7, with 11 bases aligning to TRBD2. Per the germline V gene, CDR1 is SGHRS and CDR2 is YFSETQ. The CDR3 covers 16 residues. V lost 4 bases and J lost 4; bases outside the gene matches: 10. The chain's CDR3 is CASSPPLAGGLYEQYF. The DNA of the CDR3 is TGCGCCAGCAGCCCCCCCTTAGCGGGAGGGCTGTACGAGCAGTACTTC.